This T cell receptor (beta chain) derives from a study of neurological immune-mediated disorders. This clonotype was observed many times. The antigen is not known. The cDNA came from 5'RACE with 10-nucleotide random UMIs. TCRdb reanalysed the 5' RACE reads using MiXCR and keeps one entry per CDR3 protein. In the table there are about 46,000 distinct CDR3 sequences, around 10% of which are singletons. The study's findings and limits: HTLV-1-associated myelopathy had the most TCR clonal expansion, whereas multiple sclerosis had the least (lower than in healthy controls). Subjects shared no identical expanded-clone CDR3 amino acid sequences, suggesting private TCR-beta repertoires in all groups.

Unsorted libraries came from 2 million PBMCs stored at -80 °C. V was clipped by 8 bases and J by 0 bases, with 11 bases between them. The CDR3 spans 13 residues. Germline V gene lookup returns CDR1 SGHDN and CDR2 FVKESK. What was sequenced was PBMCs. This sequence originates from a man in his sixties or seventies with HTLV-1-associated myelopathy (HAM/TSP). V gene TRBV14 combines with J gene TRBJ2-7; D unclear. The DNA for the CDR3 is TGTGCCAGCGGACGACGGAACTCCTACGAGCAGTACTTC. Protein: CASGRRNSYEQYF. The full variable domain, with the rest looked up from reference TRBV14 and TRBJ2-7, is EAGVTQFPSHSVIEKGQTVTLRCDPISGHDNLYWYRRVMGKEIKFLLHFVKESKQDESGMPNNRFLAERTGGTYSTLKVQPAELEDSGVYFCASGRRNSYEQYFGPGTRLTVT.